The rows below give T cell receptor beta chains drawn from one sample of a study of patients and donors after allogeneic stem cell transplantation. TCRdb itself ran the RT-PCR reads through MiXCR, one entry per CDR3 protein. The sample has about 200,000 distinct CDR3 sequences; 35% to 45% are singletons. Sequenced sample: blood, either unsorted or a sorted T cell fraction (not recorded which). These TCRs come from a human donor who was either an allogeneic HSCT recipient or a stem cell or donor lymphocyte infusion donor (not recorded which). It is not recorded whose cells these are; they may come from a transplant donor. CDR3s include the opening cysteine and the closing phenylalanine or tryptophan. The order of the fields is clone size, D gene, J gene, V gene, CDR3 DNA, CDR3 protein. The D gene is left open where the match is weak. Not every row has a clone size; where given, it reads once, few, many or a size class.

few | NA | TRBJ1-6 | TRBV5-8 | TGTGCCAGCAGCTTACGTATTAATTCACCCCTCCACTTT | CASSLRINSPLHF
NA | NA | TRBJ1-5 | TRBV6-1 | TGTGCCAGCGGGGGACAGCCCCAGCATTTT | CASGGQPQHF
many | NA | TRBJ1-6 | TRBV7-9 | TGTGCCAGCAGCTTAGACCGGTCACCCCTCCACTTT | CASSLDRSPLHF
few | TRBD2 | TRBJ2-2 | TRBV2 | TGTGCCAGCAGAGAGCCCGGACTAGCGGGGGTGACGAACACCGGGGAGCTGTTTTTT | CASREPGLAGVTNTGELFF
NA | NA | TRBJ2-7 | TRBV12-3/TRBV12-4 | TGTGCCAGCAGTTTAGCGGGGGGGCCCTCCGAGCAGTACTTC | CASSLAGGPSEQYF
NA | NA | TRBJ1-1 | TRBV5-1 | TGCGCCAGCAGCGGGGCAGGGAGCACTGAAGCTTTCTTT | CASSGAGSTEAFF
NA | TRBD1 | TRBJ2-7 | TRBV5-1 | TGCGCCAGCAGCCGATGGAGCCTACAGGGGCCCTACGAGCAGTACTTC | CASSRWSLQGPYEQYF
NA | NA | TRBJ1-2 | TRBV12-3/TRBV12-4 | TGTGCCAGCAGTTTTATTGGAGAGGGCTACACCTTC | CASSFIGEGYTF
NA | TRBD1 | TRBJ1-1 | TRBV20-1 | TGCAGTGCTAGAGCTCCGCTCCCTGACAGGGGGCGGGGAGCTTTCTTT | CSARAPLPDRGRGAFF
NA | NA | TRBJ2-3 | TRBV2 | TGTGCCAGCAGTGAATGGCGGGACCGCACAGATACGCAGTATTTT | CASSEWRDRTDTQYF
NA | TRBD2 | TRBJ2-4 | TRBV6-1 | TGTGCCAGCAGCGACGCGGGGGGCCCGGGAAACATTCAGTACTTC | CASSDAGGPGNIQYF
NA | TRBD1 | TRBJ1-6 | TRBV30 | TGTGCCTGGTTCGGGACAGGGCCACCCCTCCACTTT | CAWFGTGPPLHF
few | NA | TRBJ1-5 | TRBV5-1 | TGTGCCAGCAGCTTATTAGGGGGCAATCAGCCCCAGCATTTT | CASSLLGGNQPQHF
NA | NA | TRBJ2-1 | TRBV7-8 | TGTGCCAGCAGCTCGGGTCAGGGAACAAACACATACAATGAGCAGTTCTTC | CASSSGQGTNTYNEQFF
NA | TRBD1 | TRBJ2-6 | TRBV4-2 | TGTGCCAGCAGCATCTCCGGGACAGGGACGGCTGGGGCCAACGTCCTGACTTTC | CASSISGTGTAGANVLTF
few | NA | TRBJ1-2 | TRBV9 | TGTGCCAGCAGCGTAGGCGGGGCGAGTGGCTACACCTTC | CASSVGGASGYTF
NA | NA | TRBJ1-6 | TRBV6-2/TRBV6-3 | TGTGCCAGCAGTACGGGCGGAGGGCTGAGTTCACCCCTCCACTTT | CASSTGGGLSSPLHF
NA | NA | TRBJ1-5 | TRBV6-6 | TGTGCCAGCAGTTACGCCCGGGACATTAGCAATCAGCCCCAGCATTTT | CASSYARDISNQPQHF
few | NA | TRBJ1-1 | TRBV29-1 | TGCAGCGATGATAGAGGGGGGGTAGCTTTCTTT | CSDDRGGVAFF
few | NA | TRBJ2-6 | TRBV9 | TGTGCCAGCAGCGTAGTGGGTGGGGCCAACGTCCTGACTTTC | CASSVVGGANVLTF
NA | NA | TRBJ1-2 | TRBV10-3 | TGTGCCATCAGTGGGGGCAGCTTCTATGGCTACACCTTC | CAISGGSFYGYTF
few | NA | TRBJ1-5 | TRBV12-3/TRBV12-4 | TGTGCCAGCAGTTTGGAGACAGATTATCAGCCCCAGCATTTT | CASSLETDYQPQHF
NA | NA | TRBJ1-3 | TRBV20-1 | TGCAGTGCTGGGGGGACAACTGGAAACACCATATATTTT | CSAGGTTGNTIYF
few | NA | TRBJ2-1 | TRBV28 | TGTGCCAGCAGATCCTCGGGCTCTAGCATATACAATGAGCAGTTCTTC | CASRSSGSSIYNEQFF
many | NA | TRBJ1-1 | TRBV5-1 | TGCGCCAGCAGCCGGGGGGCGAACACTGAAGCTTTCTTT | CASSRGANTEAFF
few | TRBD1 | TRBJ1-1 | TRBV10-3 | TGTGCCATCAGTGACCTTGACAGGGGGTATCTGGCTTTCTTT | CAISDLDRGYLAFF
few | TRBD1 | TRBJ1-4 | TRBV29-1 | TGCAGCGTCGGGACAGGGGGTGAAAAACTGTTTTTT | CSVGTGGEKLFF
few | NA | TRBJ2-2 | TRBV5-6 | TGTGCCAGCAGCATGGGAGGAGGCGGGGAGCTGTTTTTT | CASSMGGGGELFF
NA | NA | TRBJ1-5 | TRBV21-1 | TGTGCCAGCAGCAAACCAGGGGAGCAGCCCCAGCATTTT | CASSKPGEQPQHF
NA | NA | TRBJ1-5 | TRBV5-6 | TGTGCCAGCAGCTTCCTGGCCGGGCCCCAGCATTTT | CASSFLAGPQHF
few | NA | TRBJ1-1 | TRBV18 | TGTGCCAGCAGCCCTCGCGGGAACACTGAAGCTTTCTTT | CASSPRGNTEAFF
few | NA | TRBJ1-3 | TRBV10-3 | TGTGCCATCAGTGAGTCGCGGGTGACTGGAAACACCATATATTTT | CAISESRVTGNTIYF